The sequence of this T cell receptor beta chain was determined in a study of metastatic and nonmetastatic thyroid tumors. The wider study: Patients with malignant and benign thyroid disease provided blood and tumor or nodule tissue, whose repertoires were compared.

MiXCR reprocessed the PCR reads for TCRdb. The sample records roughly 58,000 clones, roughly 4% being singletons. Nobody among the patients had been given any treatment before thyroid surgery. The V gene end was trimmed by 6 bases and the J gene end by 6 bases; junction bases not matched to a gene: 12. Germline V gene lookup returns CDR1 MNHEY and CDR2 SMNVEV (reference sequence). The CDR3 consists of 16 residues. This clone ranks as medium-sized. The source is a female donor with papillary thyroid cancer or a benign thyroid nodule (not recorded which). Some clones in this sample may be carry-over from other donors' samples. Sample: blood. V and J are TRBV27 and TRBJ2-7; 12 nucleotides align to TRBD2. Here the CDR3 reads CASRDLAGGLGGEQYF. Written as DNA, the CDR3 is TGTGCCAGCAGGGACCTAGCGGGAGGGCTCGGGGGCGAGCAGTACTTC.